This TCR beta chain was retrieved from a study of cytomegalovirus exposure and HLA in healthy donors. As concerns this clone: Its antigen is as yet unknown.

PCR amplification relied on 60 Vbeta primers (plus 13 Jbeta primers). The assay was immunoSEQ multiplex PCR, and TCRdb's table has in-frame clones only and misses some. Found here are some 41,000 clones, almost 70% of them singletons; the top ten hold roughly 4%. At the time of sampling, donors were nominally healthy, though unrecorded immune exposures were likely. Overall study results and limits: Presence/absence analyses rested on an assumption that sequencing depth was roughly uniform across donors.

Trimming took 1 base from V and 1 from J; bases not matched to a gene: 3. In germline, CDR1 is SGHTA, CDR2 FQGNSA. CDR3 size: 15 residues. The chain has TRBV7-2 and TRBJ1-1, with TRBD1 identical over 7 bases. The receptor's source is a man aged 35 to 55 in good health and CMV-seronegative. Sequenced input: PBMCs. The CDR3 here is CASSLEAGGNTEAFF. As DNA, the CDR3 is TGTGCCAGCAGCTTAGAGGCAGGGGGGAACACTGAAGCTTTCTTT.